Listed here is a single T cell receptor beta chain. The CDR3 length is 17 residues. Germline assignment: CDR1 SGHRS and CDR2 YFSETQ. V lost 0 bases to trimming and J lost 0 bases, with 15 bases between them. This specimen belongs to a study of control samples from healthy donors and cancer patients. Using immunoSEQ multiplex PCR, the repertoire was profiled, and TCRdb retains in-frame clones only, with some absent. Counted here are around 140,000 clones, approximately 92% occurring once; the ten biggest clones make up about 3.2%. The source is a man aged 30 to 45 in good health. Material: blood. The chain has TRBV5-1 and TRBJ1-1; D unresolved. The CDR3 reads CASSLASLQSMNTEAFF. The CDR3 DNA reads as TGCGCCAGCAGCTTGGCAAGTTTACAGTCTATGAACACTGAAGCTTTCTTT.